Listed below are T cell receptor beta chains from one sample, sequenced in a study of T-cell reconstitution after alpha-beta-depleted transplantation in children. MiXCR was run by TCRdb on the PCR reads, yielding one entry per CDR3 protein. The data show fewer than 550,000 distinct CDR3 sequences, 9.5% to 12% seen once. This sample comprised PBMCs, mostly from graft donor cells, obtained 180 days after TCRalphabeta/CD19-depleted stem cell transplant. The receptors here all came from a female patient under 10 years old who had a stem cell transplant for aplastic anemia, so the T cells may come from the graft donor. Both conserved end residues are part of each CDR3. Fields, in order: J gene, V gene, clone size, D gene, CDR3 protein, CDR3 DNA. The D gene is left open where the match is weak. Only part of the rows carry a size: once, few, many, or a class if the clone is expanded.

J: TRBJ2-7
V: TRBV20-1
size: NA
D: TRBD1
CDR3: CSAYGGTGAYEQYF
DNA: TGCAGTGCTTATGGCGGGACAGGGGCCTACGAGCAGTACTTC

J: TRBJ1-4
V: TRBV19
size: NA
D: NA
CDR3: CASHTTGAVARLFF
DNA: TGTGCCAGCCACACCACGGGAGCCGTGGCACGACTGTTTTTT

J: TRBJ2-7
V: TRBV15
size: few
D: TRBD1
CDR3: CATSRDRGTYEQYF
DNA: TGTGCCACCAGCAGGGACAGGGGAACCTACGAGCAGTACTTC

J: TRBJ1-4
V: TRBV7-2
size: many
D: NA
CDR3: CASSLAAGTNEKLFF
DNA: TGTGCCAGCAGCTTAGCGGCGGGGACTAATGAAAAACTGTTTTTT

J: TRBJ2-1
V: TRBV18
size: few
D: TRBD2
CDR3: CASSPRTSGRDEQFF
DNA: TGTGCCAGCTCACCTAGGACTAGCGGGAGGGATGAGCAGTTCTTC

J: TRBJ2-5
V: TRBV6-1
size: once
D: TRBD1
CDR3: CASTLGTGLREETQYF
DNA: TGTGCCAGCACCCTAGGGACAGGGTTGCGAGAAGAGACCCAGTACTTC

J: TRBJ2-5
V: TRBV7-8
size: few
D: TRBD1
CDR3: CASSLVQGVETQYF
DNA: TGTGCCAGCAGCTTAGTTCAGGGGGTTGAGACCCAGTACTTC

J: TRBJ2-1
V: TRBV14
size: NA
D: TRBD2
CDR3: CASRRAGGNEQFF
DNA: TGTGCCAGCAGAAGAGCGGGAGGGAATGAGCAGTTCTTC

J: TRBJ2-5
V: TRBV10-3
size: NA
D: NA
CDR3: CAISESPAGKVGETQYF
DNA: TGTGCCATCAGTGAGTCTCCCGCAGGGAAAGTAGGAGAGACCCAGTACTTC

J: TRBJ2-4
V: TRBV7-9
size: NA
D: NA
CDR3: CASSLVGQLGKNIQYF
DNA: TGTGCCAGCAGCTTAGTTGGCCAACTAGGCAAAAACATTCAGTACTTC

J: TRBJ2-1
V: TRBV10-3
size: many
D: TRBD2
CDR3: CAISDLPLAEYNEQFF
DNA: TGTGCCATCAGTGATCTACCGCTAGCGGAGTACAATGAGCAGTTCTTC

J: TRBJ1-1
V: TRBV6-5
size: few
D: NA
CDR3: CASAERGLRTEAFF
DNA: TGTGCCAGTGCCGAAAGGGGTTTGCGTACTGAAGCTTTCTTT

J: TRBJ2-7
V: TRBV10-2
size: NA
D: TRBD2
CDR3: CASSDPGGIEQYF
DNA: TGCGCCAGCAGTGACCCGGGAGGGATCGAGCAGTACTTC

J: TRBJ2-6
V: TRBV6-1
size: NA
D: NA
CDR3: CASSADWANVLTF
DNA: TGTGCCAGCAGCGCTGACTGGGCCAACGTCCTGACTTTC

J: TRBJ2-7
V: TRBV7-2
size: few
D: TRBD2
CDR3: CASSLGLAGIGLYF
DNA: TGTGCCAGCAGCTTAGGACTAGCGGGAATAGGCCTTTACTTC

J: TRBJ2-5
V: TRBV7-2
size: few
D: TRBD1
CDR3: CASSLVAGGAIETQYF
DNA: TGTGCCAGCAGCTTAGTGGCAGGGGGCGCGATAGAGACCCAGTACTTC

J: TRBJ2-3
V: TRBV9
size: few
D: TRBD2
CDR3: CASSSGLAGITDTQYF
DNA: TGTGCCAGCAGCTCCGGACTAGCGGGGATCACAGATACGCAGTATTTT

J: TRBJ2-3
V: TRBV5-1
size: NA
D: TRBD2
CDR3: CASSPNGLAVTDTQYF
DNA: TGCGCCAGCAGCCCGAACGGGCTAGCGGTCACAGATACGCAGTATTTT

J: TRBJ2-2
V: TRBV15
size: NA
D: NA
CDR3: CATAGLTNTGELFF
DNA: TGTGCCACCGCGGGACTCACGAACACCGGGGAGCTGTTTTTT

J: TRBJ2-1
V: TRBV7-9
size: few
D: NA
CDR3: CASSSLGGGSYNEQFF
DNA: TGTGCCAGCAGCTCACTAGGAGGGGGCTCCTACAATGAGCAGTTCTTC

J: TRBJ2-1
V: TRBV12-3/TRBV12-4
size: NA
D: NA
CDR3: CASSFDGSWVENEQFF
DNA: TGTGCCAGCAGTTTTGACGGGAGTTGGGTTGAGAATGAGCAGTTCTTC

J: TRBJ2-3
V: TRBV12-3/TRBV12-4
size: many
D: TRBD2
CDR3: CASSSTSGRDPYPSTDTQYF
DNA: TGTGCCAGCAGTTCCACTAGCGGGAGAGATCCTTACCCTAGCACAGATACGCAGTATTTT